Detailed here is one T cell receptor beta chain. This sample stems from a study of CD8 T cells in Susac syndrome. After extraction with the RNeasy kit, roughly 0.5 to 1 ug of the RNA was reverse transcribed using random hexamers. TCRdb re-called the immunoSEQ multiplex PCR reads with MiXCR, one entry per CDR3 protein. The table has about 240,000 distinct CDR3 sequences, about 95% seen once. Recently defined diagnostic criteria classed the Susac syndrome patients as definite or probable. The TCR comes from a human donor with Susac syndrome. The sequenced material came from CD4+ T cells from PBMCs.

The CDR3: CASTFSSGPQHF. CDR3 bases: TGTGCCAGCACATTTTCTAGTGGGCCCCAGCATTTT. V is TRBV28 and J is TRBJ1-5; the D is unclear. Trimming took off 7 bases at V and 9 bases at J, with 13 bases between the two ends. The germline V gene encodes CDR1 MDHEN and CDR2 SYDVKM. The CDR3 extends over 12 amino acids.